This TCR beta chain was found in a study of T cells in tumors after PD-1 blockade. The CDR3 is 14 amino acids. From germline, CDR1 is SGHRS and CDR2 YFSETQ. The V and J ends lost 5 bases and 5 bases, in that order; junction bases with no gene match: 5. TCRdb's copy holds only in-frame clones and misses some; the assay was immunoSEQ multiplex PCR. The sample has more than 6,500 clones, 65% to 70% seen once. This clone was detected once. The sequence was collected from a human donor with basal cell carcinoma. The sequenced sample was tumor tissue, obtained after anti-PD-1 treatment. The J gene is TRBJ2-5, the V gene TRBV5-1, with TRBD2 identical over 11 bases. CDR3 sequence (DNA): TGCGCCAGCAGTCCAATAGCGGGGGGGGAGACCCAGTACTTC. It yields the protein CASSPIAGGETQYF.